This TCR beta chain was sequenced for a study of spatial heterogeneity in lung cancer. Across the study: A strong correlation was found between TCR transcript counts in tumor regions and a T cell module score derived from matched bulk RNA-seq. Study results and caveats: Tumoral mutation counts were tracked by counts of expanded intratumoral alpha and beta TCRs.

A note on this clonotype: Its antigen is still unknown.

TCRdb redid the calling of the 5' RACE reads with MiXCR, one entry per CDR3 protein. The table has about 2,800 distinct CDR3 sequences, about 52% seen once; the top ten hold roughly 22%. Germline values: CDR1 SGHTA, CDR2 FQGTGA. The V gene end was trimmed by 5 bases and the J gene end by 2 bases; junction bases not matched to a gene: 12. CDR3 length equals 16 residues. Time point indicated: sample taken at primary tumor resection. The clonotype comes from a male donor with early-stage non-small cell lung cancer. This chain connects TRBV7-3 to TRBJ2-7; TRBD2 matches at 7 bases. Sequenced material: lung tumor tissue, taken at surgery. The CDR3 loop is CASSPKRGPTTYEQYF. Here the CDR3 DNA reads TGTGCCAGCAGCCCGAAGCGGGGCCCCACCACCTACGAGCAGTACTTC.